This TCR beta chain was recovered during a study of glioma-infiltrating T cells. After removal of 5 bases from V and 4 bases from J, the junction contained 5 bases not matched to a gene. The CDR3 has 13 residues. The germline gives CDR1 DFQATT, CDR2 SNEGSKA (reference sequence). Using RNA template, CDR3s of TCR alpha and beta were amplified with iRepertoire arm-PCR. One-step reverse transcription and amplification started from about 100-400 ng of tissue mRNA or PBMC total RNA. Each CDR3 protein is one row after TCRdb ran MiXCR on the multiplex PCR reads. The table records under 150,000 distinct CDR3 sequences, roughly two fifths of them present only once. This clonotype was recorded at least ten times.

The chain has TRBV20-1 and TRBJ2-3; 8 bases map to TRBD2. Input material: glioma tissue, nonneoplastic brain tissue, or PBMCs (not recorded which). The TCR comes from a human donor with low-grade glioma or glioblastoma, undergoing nonglioma brain surgery, or in good health (not recorded which). This CDR3 is CSAWTSKADTQYF. As DNA, the CDR3 is TGCAGTGCTTGGACTAGCAAAGCAGATACGCAGTATTTT.